The entry below describes one TCR beta chain. This specimen comes from a study of CD8+ T cells in alopecia areata. Stated treatment: oral pan-JAK inhibitor, 5-10 mg twice daily. Researchers took lesional scalp punch biopsies and peripheral blood from people who were alopecia areata patients. V was trimmed by 1 base and J by 3 bases, leaving 12 bases between them. Germline values: CDR1 SEHNR, CDR2 FQNEAQ (reference sequence). The CDR3 covers 16 residues. Sequencing templates came from extracted RNA that was reverse transcribed into cDNA. Here immunoSEQ multiplex PCR was the method, and the copy in TCRdb shows in-frame clones only, minus some. The table has 180,000 or so clones, 40% to 55% seen once.

The clonotype was recovered from a human donor with alopecia areata. The genes are TRBV7-9 and TRBJ2-2; unclear D gene. Specimen: CD8+ T cells sorted from blood, collected at week 52, from a patient treated with tofacitinib. CDR3 in amino acids: CASSLVHLLDTGELFF. CDR3 DNA sequence: TGTGCCAGCAGCTTAGTTCATCTGCTAGACACCGGGGAGCTGTTTTTT.